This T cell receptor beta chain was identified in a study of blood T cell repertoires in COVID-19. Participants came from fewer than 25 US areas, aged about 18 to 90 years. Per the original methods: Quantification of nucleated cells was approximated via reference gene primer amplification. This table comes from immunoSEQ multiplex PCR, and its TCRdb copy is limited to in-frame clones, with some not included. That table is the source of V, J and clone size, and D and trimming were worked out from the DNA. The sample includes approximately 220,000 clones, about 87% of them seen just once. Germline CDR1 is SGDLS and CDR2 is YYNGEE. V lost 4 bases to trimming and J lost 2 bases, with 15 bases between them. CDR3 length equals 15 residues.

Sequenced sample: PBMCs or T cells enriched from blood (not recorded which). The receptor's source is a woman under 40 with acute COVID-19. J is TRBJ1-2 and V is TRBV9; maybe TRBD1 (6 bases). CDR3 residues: CASSSWGTSNYGYTF. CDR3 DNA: TGTGCCAGCAGCTCATGGGGGACAAGCAACTATGGCTACACCTTC.